Listed below are T cell receptor beta chains from one sample, sequenced in a study of follicular helper T cells after annual influenza vaccination. Measured with immunoSEQ multiplex PCR; TCRdb has only the in-frame clones, and not every one. The table includes around 10,000 clones, 80% to 90% detected once. This specimen consisted of CXCR5+ CD38- circulating T follicular helper cells from blood, obtained 7 days after influenza vaccination. The receptors were gathered from an adult who received the influenza vaccine. The conserved cysteine and the conserved F or W are not part of the CDR3 here. Fields, in order: clone size, V gene, CDR3 protein. The size of a clone is reported for some rows only, either as once, few or many, or as a class for expanded clones.

few | TRBV28 | AARGPNQPQH
- | TRBV11-2 | ASSLDKGATDTQY
once | TRBV27 | ASSSAPIYQPQH
- | TRBV28 | ASRITGSYNEQF
- | TRBV12-5 | ASAPLERIGPPF
- | TRBV10-3 | AISERDPNQPQH
- | TRBV2 | ASSEGTRAKNIQY
once | TRBV6-5 | ASSNTEKLF
- | TRBV27 | ASSLSMGGGYT
- | TRBV7-2 | ASSSTTNPGRGDGNTIY
- | TRBV4-2 | ASSQASVTSGELF
- | TRBV19 | ASSPGSRSDTQY
- | TRBV7-2 | ASSRQSNYGYT
once | TRBV19 | ASNARASGGANEQF
- | TRBV19 | ASSPDRYNEQF
- | TRBV4-2 | ASSHLQGARGIETQY
- | TRBV6-1 | ASSWQGADEKLF
- | TRBV2 | ASSTDGNYGYT
- | TRBV5-4 | ASSFWDGPYEQY
- | TRBV7-9 | ASSLALGSYTDTQY
- | TRBV6-5 | ASKGPRGGDSPLH
- | TRBV2 | ASARDRVSYEQY
- | TRBV7-9 | ASSLSAGAFNNEQF
- | TRBV19 | ASGTSGIAKNIQY
- | TRBV6-6 | ASTSAHSYEQY
- | TRBV7-9 | ASSFAPISSGNTIY
- | TRBV7-8 | ASRDRDNEKLF
- | TRBV5-6 | ASSSTGTDGYT
- | TRBV11-2 | ASSLYAGNTIY
once | TRBV9 | ASSPFGAETQY
- | TRBV2 | ASTRTGGEKLF
- | TRBV19 | ASSTGNRNQPQH
- | TRBV30 | AWRTGANTGELF
once | TRBV9 | ASSVAQGLDGYTQY
few | TRBV19 | ASSFTQNTEAF
- | TRBV2 | ASRGKASGFTDTQY
- | TRBV28 | ASSLSWYGGGSNQPQH
- | TRBV5-6 | ASSLTHLEGTPFEQY
- | TRBV7-9 | ASSYWGEETQY
- | TRBV2 | ASAGRRGGNEKLF
- | TRBV20-1 | SANTYGYT
- | TRBV6-1 | ASSENRVGGEQF
- | TRBV28 | ASSLWAGQPQH
- | TRBV7-2 | ASSRRDGGSVSGNTIY
few | TRBV7-8 | ASSLATTIVGNQPQH
few | TRBV4-2 | ASSLDRDQPQH
- | TRBV7-2 | ASSPPSGGYNEQF
- | TRBV4-1 | ASSRPGQSTDTQY
few | TRBV19 | ASSISLQPTGELF
- | TRBV30 | AWRGDYKETQY
- | TRBV28 | ASRQSWSGQETQY
- | TRBV28 | ASSWGVGSNQPQH
few | TRBV4-2 | ASSPRIWRQGLNEQY
- | TRBV7-2 | ASSPQTGEGTQY
- | TRBV4-3 | ASSQASGGPTGELF
- | TRBV7-8 | ASGGSKGETQY
- | TRBV6-5 | ASSYTGTGTYEQY
few | TRBV15 | ATSRGGDSYEQY
- | TRBV14 | ASSPYRTRNTEAF